This T cell receptor beta chain came from a study of technical replicates of blood from a handful of donors. This CDR3 region has 14 residues. V was shortened by 4 bases and J by 4 bases, with 14 bases between the two germline ends. CDR1 is SGHNT and CDR2 is YYREEE in the germline V gene (reference sequence). Clones were read by immunoSEQ multiplex PCR, and TCRdb kept only the in-frame ones, dropping some. Among approximately 65,000 clones listed, 75% to 90% were seen once. The TCR sequence derives from a human donor in good health. Some clones in this sample may be carry-over from other donors' samples. J is TRBJ1-1 and V is TRBV5-4; D is possibly TRBD1 (5 bases). Sequences were obtained from PBMCs. CDR3 protein: CASSADTLGTEAFF. DNA of the CDR3: TGTGCCAGCAGCGCGGACACTCTTGGCACTGAAGCTTTCTTT.